The TCR beta chain described here comes from a study of T-cell memory formation after mild COVID-19. Study results and caveats: Contracting clones from day 15 to 85 showed balanced CD4/CD8; later expanders favored CD4+. CD4+ contracting clones were mainly CM and EM; CD8+ ones, EMRA.

TCRdb re-called the 5' RACE reads with MiXCR, one entry per CDR3 protein. The table has about 250,000 distinct CDR3 sequences, roughly 14% seen once. Details on this clonotype: The antigen remains undetermined.

This CDR3 contains 16 residues. The trim removed 5 bases at V and 5 bases at J, leaving 10 bases unmatched. From germline, CDR1 is SGHTA and CDR2 FQGNSA. Input material: PBMCs or a T cell subset sorted from them (not recorded which). This TCR derives from an adult woman who had mild COVID-19 (a few samples of this study predate the infection). Cell type and time point are not known. The V gene is TRBV7-2, the J gene TRBJ2-7; 12 bases are a match to TRBD1. DNA for the CDR3: TGTGCCAGCAGCCTAACCCGGGACAGGGGGCCAGACGAGCAGTACTTC. This codes for CASSLTRDRGPDEQYF.